Below are 24 T cell receptor beta chains sequenced from a single sample in a study of T-cell memory formation after mild COVID-19. TCRdb re-called the 5' RACE reads with MiXCR, one entry per CDR3 protein. This sample has almost 350,000 distinct CDR3 sequences, with approximately 22% found just once. Sequenced: PBMCs or a T cell subset sorted from them (not recorded which). The receptors derive from a man aged 18 to 29 who had mild COVID-19 (a few samples of this study predate the infection). Cell type and time point are not known.

The V and J genes are TRBV9 and TRBJ1-5; D perhaps matches TRBD1 (6 bases). Germline assignment: CDR1 SGDLS and CDR2 YYNGEE. This CDR3 is 15 amino acids long. V shed 3 bases and J shed 1 base, with 11 bases lying between them. CDR3 protein: CASSAGVSSNQPQHF. The CDR3 nucleotides are TGTGCCAGCAGCGCAGGGGTCTCGAGCAATCAGCCCCAGCATTTT.

The chain recombines TRBV9 with TRBJ1-2, with 9 nucleotides matching TRBD1. This CDR3 has 13 amino acids. With V trimmed by 5 bases and J by 8 bases, 7 bases remained unmatched. Germline values: CDR1 SGDLS, CDR2 YYNGEE. CDR3: CASRKGQGDGYTF. The CDR3 bases are TGTGCCAGCAGGAAGGGACAGGGAGACGGCTACACCTTC.

In this sample, this clonotype turned up a few times. The V call is TRBV7-2, the J call TRBJ2-3, with D possibly being TRBD2 (6 bases). Trimming cost V 1 base and J 4 bases, with 12 bases left between them. Germline V gene data show CDR1 as SGHTA and CDR2 as FQGNSA. The CDR3 contains 15 residues. CDR3 amino acids: CASSLGTSYADTQYF. CDR3 nucleotides: TGTGCCAGCAGCTTAGGAACTAGCTACGCAGATACGCAGTATTTT.

This clonotype has more than one count but fewer than ten. V gene TRBV10-3 combines with J gene TRBJ1-2, with D uncertain. CDR3 length equals 15 residues. Germline loops: CDR1 ENHRY, CDR2 SYGVKD. V lost 2 bases and J 4 bases, leaving 14 bases between the germline ends. The CDR3: CAISEDRGLSYGYTF. CDR3 nucleotides: TGTGCCATCAGTGAGGATCGGGGTTTAAGCTATGGCTACACCTTC.

V is TRBV6-2 or TRBV6-3 and J is TRBJ2-5; D gene unclear. CDR3 length: 16 amino acids. In germline, CDR1 is MNHEY, CDR2 SVGEGT. V was cut by 4 bases and J by 5 bases, with 20 bases left in between. The CDR3 region is CASSLTAKPVRETQYF. DNA of the CDR3: TGTGCCAGCAGTTTAACGGCGAAACCAGTTAGGGAGACCCAGTACTTC.

This clonotype has just a few counts. The chain combines TRBV24-1 with TRBJ2-1, with no clear D. The CDR3 is made up of 13 amino acids. V lost 4 bases to trimming and J lost 9 bases, with 12 bases between them. The germline CDR1 and CDR2 sequences are KGHDR and SFDVKD. The DNA for the CDR3 is TGTGCCACCAGTGACTCCTCAGTTAGTGAGCAGTTCTTC. It encodes CATSDSSVSEQFF.

CDR3 amino acids: CASSLMGTGTYEQYF. CDR3 nucleotides: TGCGCCAGCAGCTTGATGGGGACAGGGACCTACGAGCAGTACTTC. The rearrangement uses TRBV5-1 and TRBJ2-7; 9 bases are shared with TRBD1. Germline CDR1 and CDR2: SGHRS and YFSETQ. The V segment lost 1 base and the J segment 2 bases; nucleotides outside the gene matches: 4. The CDR3 runs to 15 residues.

The chain has TRBV6-4 and TRBJ1-6; tentatively, D is TRBD1 (5 bases). The CDR3 is made up of 17 amino acids. Per germline, CDR1 MRHNA and CDR2 SNTAGT. The V end was cut by 10 bases, the J end by 11 bases, with 30 bases between. CDR3 bases: TGTGCCACTCCGACGGGGGACCAAGCCCTGGCGGGTGCACCCCTCCACTTT. Protein sequence: CATPTGDQALAGAPLHF.

The chain has TRBV6-5 and TRBJ1-6; D gene unclear. V lost 2 bases and J 4 bases, leaving 9 bases between the germline ends. CDR1 is MNHEY and CDR2 is SVGAGI in the germline V gene. The CDR3 runs to 15 residues. The CDR3 loop is CASSYAGGYNSPLHF. The CDR3 bases are TGTGCCAGCAGTTACGCCGGAGGGTATAATTCACCCCTCCACTTT.

The chain combines TRBV18 with TRBJ2-5, with D hard to call. Trimming removed 2 bases from V and 4 bases from J, with 11 bases in between. The germline gives CDR1 KGHSH, CDR2 LQKENI. This CDR3 contains 14 residues. In DNA, the CDR3 is TGTGCCAGCTCACCAGTCGGGTTACCAGAGACCCAGTACTTC. Amino acids: CASSPVGLPETQYF.

The chain employs TRBV6-5 and TRBJ1-6; no firm D call. The germline V gene encodes CDR1 MNHEY and CDR2 SVGAGI. The CDR3 spans 13 residues. V lost 8 bases to trimming and J lost 7 bases, with 12 bases between them. For the CDR3, the DNA is TGTGCCAGCTCCCACAGAGCCAATTCACCCCTCCACTTT. It translates to CASSHRANSPLHF.

The gene calls are TRBV5-6 and TRBJ2-5; 12 bases match TRBD2. The V gene's germline CDR1 is SGHDT and CDR2 YYEEEE. V was pared by 3 bases and J by 5 bases, with 8 bases of the junction left unmatched. This CDR3 is 16 amino acids long. The CDR3 is CASSSEASGGAETQYF. The CDR3 bases are TGTGCCAGCAGCTCGGAGGCTAGCGGGGGGGCGGAGACCCAGTACTTC.

In this sample, this clonotype turned up once. This chain joins TRBV9 and TRBJ1-2; D call uncertain. This CDR3 contains 14 residues. V lost 0 bases to trimming and J lost 1 base, with 7 bases between them. Looked up from germline, CDR1 is SGDLS and CDR2 is YYNGEE. The CDR3 here is CASSVAGRNYGYTF. The CDR3, as DNA: TGTGCCAGCAGCGTAGCAGGTCGTAACTATGGCTACACCTTC.

This chain uses TRBV7-2 with TRBJ2-3, with D possibly matching TRBD2 (5 bases). This CDR3 is 13 amino acids long. CDR1 is SGHTA, CDR2 FQGNSA, per germline. The V and J ends lost 0 bases and 6 bases respectively, with 7 bases between them. CDR3 region: CASSLAAGDTQYF. The DNA of the CDR3 is TGTGCCAGCAGCTTAGCTGCGGGCGATACGCAGTATTTT. Using reference TRBV7-2 and TRBJ2-3 for the parts outside the CDR3, the full variable domain is GAGVSQSPSNKVTEKGKDVELRCDPISGHTALYWYRQSLGQGLEFLIYFQGNSAPDKSGLPSDRFSAERTGGSVSTLTIQRTQQEDSAVYLCASSLAAGDTQYFGPGTRLTVL.

V gene TRBV4-3 combines with J gene TRBJ2-5, with D uncertain. The V gene lost 4 bases and the J gene lost 5 bases, with 11 bases spanning the gap. The CDR3 runs 13 residues. CDR1 is LGHNA and CDR2 is YSLEER in the germline V gene. Written as DNA, the CDR3 is TGCGCCAGCAGCCGGAACCGTTTGGAGACCCAGTACTTC. Translating gives CASSRNRLETQYF.

The chain is built from TRBV9 and TRBJ2-1; a weak D match, TRBD2 (6 bases). The CDR3 is made up of 12 amino acids. CDR1 and CDR2 (germline): SGDLS, YYNGEE. V lost 4 bases to trimming and J lost 7 bases, with 9 bases between them. The CDR3 is CASSHLANEQFF. The CDR3 DNA follows: TGTGCCAGCAGCCACCTAGCGAATGAGCAGTTCTTC.

This clonotype was picked up many times. The CDR3 bases are TGTGCCAGCAGTCCGCCGTTTGGACGCAACGAGCGAAACACCATATATTTT. This sequence encodes CASSPPFGRNERNTIYF. The V and J genes are TRBV12-3 or TRBV12-4 and TRBJ1-3; no clear D. The CDR3 is 17 amino acids. The V gene lost 5 bases and the J gene lost 5 bases, with 22 bases spanning the gap.

This chain links TRBV20-1 with TRBJ2-5; TRBD2 is a possible D gene (6 bases). V shed 3 bases and J shed 4 bases, with 18 bases lying between them. The CDR3 runs 15 residues. From germline, CDR1 is DFQATT and CDR2 SNEGSKA (reference sequence). The CDR3 reads CSASSLGGVGETQYF. CDR3 coding DNA: TGCAGTGCTAGTTCGCTCGGCGGGGTAGGAGAGACCCAGTACTTC.

The chain couples TRBV7-3 to TRBJ2-5; TRBD1 might be the D (5 bases). Germline lookup yields CDR1 SGHTA and CDR2 FQGTGA. V lost 0 bases to trimming and J lost 4 bases, with 9 bases between them. The CDR3 extends over 14 amino acids. The DNA of the CDR3 is TGTGCCAGCAGCTTAACGGGGCTAACAGAGACCCAGTACTTC. Protein: CASSLTGLTETQYF. Combining the CDR3 with reference TRBV7-3 and TRBJ2-5 gives the whole variable domain GAGVSQTPSNKVTEKGKYVELRCDPISGHTALYWYRQSLGQGPEFLIYFQGTGAADDSGLPNDRFFAVRPEGSVSTLKIQRTERGDSAVYLCASSLTGLTETQYFGPGTRLLVL.

J is TRBJ2-1 and V is TRBV7-2; D is uncertain. Trimming removed 0 bases from V and 3 bases from J, with 15 bases in between. This CDR3 is built from 17 residues. The germline CDR1 and CDR2 sequences are SGHTA and FQGNSA. CDR3 residues: CASSLALNSVDYNEQFF. The CDR3 DNA follows: TGTGCCAGCAGCTTAGCGCTAAACTCGGTGGACTACAATGAGCAGTTCTTC.

Here the CDR3 reads CASSLGSRFYGYTF. The CDR3 bases are TGTGCCAGCAGTTTAGGGTCCAGATTCTATGGCTACACCTTC. The V and J genes are TRBV12-3 or TRBV12-4 and TRBJ1-2; D uncertain. The CDR3 is made up of 14 amino acids. V was pared by 1 base and J by 4 bases, with 10 bases between.

This clonotype was seen only a few times. V usage is TRBV6-2 or TRBV6-3 and J usage is TRBJ2-5; D not resolved. The V gene lost 7 bases and the J gene lost 3 bases, with 15 bases spanning the gap. This CDR3 is built from 14 residues. Per the germline V gene, CDR1 is MNHEY and CDR2 is SVGEGT. CDR3 amino acids: CASISAAYEETQYF. CDR3 DNA sequence: TGTGCCAGCATAAGCGCGGCGTACGAAGAGACCCAGTACTTC.

V gene TRBV25-1 combines with J gene TRBJ1-2; D remains unclear. The CDR3 length is 11 residues. Trimming pared 4 bases from V and 8 bases from J, leaving 8 bases between. Germline V gives CDR1 MGHDK, CDR2 SYGVNS. CDR3 in DNA: TGTGCCAGCAGTGGAGGTTGGGGCTACACCTTC. Translating gives CASSGGWGYTF.

In this sample, this clonotype turned up a few times. The chain is built from TRBV3-1 and TRBJ1-6, with D unclear. V was pared by 0 bases and J by 12 bases, with 12 bases between. This CDR3 is built from 14 residues. CDR1 and CDR2 from the germline V gene are LGHDT and YNNKEL (reference sequence). The CDR3 loop reads CASSQEWRKEPLHF. The CDR3 coding sequence is TGTGCCAGCAGCCAAGAATGGCGGAAGGAACCCCTCCACTTT.